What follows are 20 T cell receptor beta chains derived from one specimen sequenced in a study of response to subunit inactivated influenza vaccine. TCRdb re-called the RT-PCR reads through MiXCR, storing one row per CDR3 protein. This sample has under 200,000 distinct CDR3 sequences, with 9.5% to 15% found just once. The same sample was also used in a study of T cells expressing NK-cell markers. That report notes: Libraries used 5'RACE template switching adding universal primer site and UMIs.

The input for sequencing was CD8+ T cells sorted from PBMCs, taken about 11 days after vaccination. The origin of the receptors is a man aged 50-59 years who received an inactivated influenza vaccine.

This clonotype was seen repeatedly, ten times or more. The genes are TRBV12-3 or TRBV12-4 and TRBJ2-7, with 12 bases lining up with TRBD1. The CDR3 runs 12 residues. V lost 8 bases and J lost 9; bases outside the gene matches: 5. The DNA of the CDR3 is TGTGCCAGCCGGGACAGGGGGCTCGGGCAGTACTTC. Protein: CASRDRGLGQYF.

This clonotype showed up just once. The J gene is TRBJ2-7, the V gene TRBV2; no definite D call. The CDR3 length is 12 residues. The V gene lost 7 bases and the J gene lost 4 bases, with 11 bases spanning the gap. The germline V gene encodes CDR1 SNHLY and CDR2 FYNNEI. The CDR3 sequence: CASIGQEYEQYF. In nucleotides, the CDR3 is TGTGCCAGCATTGGTCAGGAATACGAGCAGTACTTC.

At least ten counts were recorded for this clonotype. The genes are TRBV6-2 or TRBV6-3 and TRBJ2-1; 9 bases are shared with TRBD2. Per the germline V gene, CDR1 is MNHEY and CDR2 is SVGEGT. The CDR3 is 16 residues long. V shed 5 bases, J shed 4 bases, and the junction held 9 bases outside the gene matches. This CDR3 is CASSELAGAFYNEQFF. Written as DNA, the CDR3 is TGTGCCAGCAGTGAGTTAGCGGGGGCTTTTTACAATGAGCAGTTCTTC.

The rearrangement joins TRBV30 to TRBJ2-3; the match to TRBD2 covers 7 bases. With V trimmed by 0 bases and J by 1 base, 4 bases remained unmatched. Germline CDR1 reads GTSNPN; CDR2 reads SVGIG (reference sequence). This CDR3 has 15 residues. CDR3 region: CAWSVGAGRTDTQYF. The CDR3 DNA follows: TGTGCCTGGAGTGTCGGAGCGGGGCGCACAGATACGCAGTATTTT.

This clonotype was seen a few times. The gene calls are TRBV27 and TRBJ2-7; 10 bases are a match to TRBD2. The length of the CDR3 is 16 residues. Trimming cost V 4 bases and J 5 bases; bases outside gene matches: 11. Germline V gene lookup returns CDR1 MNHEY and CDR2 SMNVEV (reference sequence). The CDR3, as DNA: TGTGCCAGCAGTTCCCTTCGGACTAGCGGCAGTCACGAGCAGTACTTC. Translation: CASSSLRTSGSHEQYF.

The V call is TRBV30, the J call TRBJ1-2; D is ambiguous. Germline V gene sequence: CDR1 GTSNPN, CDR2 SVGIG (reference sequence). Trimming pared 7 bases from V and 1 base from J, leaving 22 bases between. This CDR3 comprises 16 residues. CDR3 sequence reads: CASREPLGEFNYGYTF. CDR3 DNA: TGTGCCTCGCGGGAACCATTGGGAGAGTTTAACTATGGCTACACCTTC.

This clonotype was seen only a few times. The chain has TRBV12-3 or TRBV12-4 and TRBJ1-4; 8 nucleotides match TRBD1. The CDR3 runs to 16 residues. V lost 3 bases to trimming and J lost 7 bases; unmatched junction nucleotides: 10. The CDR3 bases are TGTGCCAGCAGTTTTGGGACAGGTCTGTTGCGTGAAAAACTGTTTTTT. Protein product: CASSFGTGLLREKLFF.

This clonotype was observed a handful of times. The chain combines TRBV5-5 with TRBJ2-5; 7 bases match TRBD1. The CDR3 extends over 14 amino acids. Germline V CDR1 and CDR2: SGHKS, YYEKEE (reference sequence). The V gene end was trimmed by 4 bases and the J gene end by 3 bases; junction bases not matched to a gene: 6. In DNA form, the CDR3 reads TGTGCCAGCAGCGTCGGGACAGAAGAAGAGACCCAGTACTTC. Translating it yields CASSVGTEEETQYF.

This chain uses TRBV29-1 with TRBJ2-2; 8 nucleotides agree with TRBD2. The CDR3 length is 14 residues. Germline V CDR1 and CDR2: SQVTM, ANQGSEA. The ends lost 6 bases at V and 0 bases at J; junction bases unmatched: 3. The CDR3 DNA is TGCAGCGTGCCGGGACTAGCGAACACCGGGGAGCTGTTTTTT. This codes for CSVPGLANTGELFF.

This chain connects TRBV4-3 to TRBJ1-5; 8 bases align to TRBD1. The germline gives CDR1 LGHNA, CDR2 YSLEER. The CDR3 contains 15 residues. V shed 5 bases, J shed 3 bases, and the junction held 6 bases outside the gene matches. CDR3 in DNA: TGCGCCAGCAGCAAGGACAGGGACCCCAATCAGCCCCAGCATTTT. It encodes CASSKDRDPNQPQHF.

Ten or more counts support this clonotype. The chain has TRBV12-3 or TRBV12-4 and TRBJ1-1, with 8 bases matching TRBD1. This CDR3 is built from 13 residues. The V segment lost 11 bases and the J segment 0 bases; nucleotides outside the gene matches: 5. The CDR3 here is CAASDRVNTEAFF. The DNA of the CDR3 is TGTGCCGCCTCGGACAGGGTGAACACTGAAGCTTTCTTT.

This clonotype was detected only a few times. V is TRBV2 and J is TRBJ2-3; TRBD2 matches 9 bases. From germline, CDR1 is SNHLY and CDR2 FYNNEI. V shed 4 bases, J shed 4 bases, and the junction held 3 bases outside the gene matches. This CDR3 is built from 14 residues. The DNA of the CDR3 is TGTGCCAGCAGTGTTGCGGGGGGGGCAGATACGCAGTATTTT. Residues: CASSVAGGADTQYF.

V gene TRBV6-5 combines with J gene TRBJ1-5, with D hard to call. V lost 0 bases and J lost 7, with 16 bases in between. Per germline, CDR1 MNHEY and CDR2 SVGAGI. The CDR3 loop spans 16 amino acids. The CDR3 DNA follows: TGTGCCAGCAGTTACTCGAAGGCCGAGAGGTGGCAGCCCCAGCATTTT. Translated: CASSYSKAERWQPQHF.

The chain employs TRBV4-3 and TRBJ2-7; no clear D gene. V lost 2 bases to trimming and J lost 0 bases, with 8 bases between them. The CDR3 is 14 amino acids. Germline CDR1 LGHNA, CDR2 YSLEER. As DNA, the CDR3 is TGCGCCAGCAGCCAATGGGTTGACTCCTACGAGCAGTACTTC. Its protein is CASSQWVDSYEQYF.

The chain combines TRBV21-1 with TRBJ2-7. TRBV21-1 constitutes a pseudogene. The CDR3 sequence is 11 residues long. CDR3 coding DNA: TGTGCCAGCAGCAATCGGGGAGAGCAGTACTTC. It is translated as CASSNRGEQYF.

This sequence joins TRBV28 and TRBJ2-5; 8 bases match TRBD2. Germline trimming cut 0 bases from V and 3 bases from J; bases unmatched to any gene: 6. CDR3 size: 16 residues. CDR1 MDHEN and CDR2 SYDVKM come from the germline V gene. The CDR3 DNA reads TGTGCCAGCAGTTTATGGTCTAGCGGGTCAAAAGAGACCCAGTACTTC. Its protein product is CASSLWSSGSKETQYF.

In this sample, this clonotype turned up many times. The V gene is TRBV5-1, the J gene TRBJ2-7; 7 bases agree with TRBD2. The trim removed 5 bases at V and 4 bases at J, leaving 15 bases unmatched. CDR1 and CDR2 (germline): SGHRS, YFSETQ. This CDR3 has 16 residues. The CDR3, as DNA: TGCGCCAGCAGAGCCGAGGTATGGCGGGAGCGTTACGAGCAGTACTTC. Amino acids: CASRAEVWRERYEQYF.

This CDR3 is CASSPEWNTGELFF. The CDR3 bases are TGCGCCAGCAGCCCAGAGTGGAACACCGGGGAGCTGTTTTTT. The chain carries TRBV4-3 and TRBJ2-2; no clear D. CDR3 length equals 14 residues. Deletions cut 4 bases from V and 1 base from J, with 7 bases between. Germline CDR1 LGHNA, CDR2 YSLEER.

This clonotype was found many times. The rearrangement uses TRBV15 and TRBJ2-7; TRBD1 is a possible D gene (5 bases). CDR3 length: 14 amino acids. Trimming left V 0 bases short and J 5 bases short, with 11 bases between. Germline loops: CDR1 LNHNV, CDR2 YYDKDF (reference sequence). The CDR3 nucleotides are TGTGCCACCAGCAGAGATGGCCAAGGGGACGAGCAGTACTTC. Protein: CATSRDGQGDEQYF.

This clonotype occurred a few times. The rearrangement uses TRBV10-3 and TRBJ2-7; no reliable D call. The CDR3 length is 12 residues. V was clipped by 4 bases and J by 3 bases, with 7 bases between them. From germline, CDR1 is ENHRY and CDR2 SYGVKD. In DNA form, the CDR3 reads TGTGCCATCAGTGGTAACAGCTACGAGCAGTACTTC. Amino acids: CAISGNSYEQYF.